These 25 T cell receptor beta chains were sequenced from one sample in a study of CXCR3-negative and CXCR3-positive naive CD8 T cells. The authors made the TRB cDNA libraries by 5' RACE using UMI labels. Reanalyzing the 5' RACE reads, TCRdb keeps one entry per CDR3 protein, without DNA. The listing records over 35,000 distinct CDR3 sequences. The sequenced sample consisted of naive CXCR3- CD8+ T cells from blood. Subset defined: CD45RO-CCR7+CD27+CD95- naive CD8+ T cells lacking CXCR3 (TNR3-). These TCRs come from a human donor in good health. Some clones in this sample may be carry-over from other donors' samples.

The rearrangement joins TRBV20-1 to TRBJ2-3; TCRdb indicates TRBD1, and absent DNA this call remains unverified. Germline V gives CDR1 DFQATT, CDR2 SNEGSKA (reference sequence). The CDR3 has 16 residues. This CDR3 reads CSARDWAGHSTDTQYF.

The rearrangement links TRBV5-1 to TRBJ1-4. CDR1 SGHRS and CDR2 YFSETQ come from the germline V gene. The CDR3 totals 16 residues. CDR3 in amino acids: CASSLVGDLTNEKLFF. Full variable domain (missing parts from reference TRBV5-1 and TRBJ1-4): KAGVTQTPRYLIKTRGQQVTLSCSPISGHRSVSWYQQTPGQGLQFLFEYFSETQRNKGNFPGRFSGRQFSNSRSEMNVSTLELGDSALYLCASSLVGDLTNEKLFFGSGTQLSVL.

This CDR3 is CASSHTTSGNEQFF. The rearrangement uses TRBV28 and TRBJ2-1; with no DNA, the TCRdb D assignment of TRBD2 cannot be verified. CDR1 and CDR2 from the germline V gene are MDHEN and SYDVKM. The CDR3 contains 14 residues.

The CDR3 is CSASLGNTEAFF. The chain has TRBV29-1 and TRBJ1-1. There are 12 residues in the CDR3. Germline V gives CDR1 SQVTM, CDR2 ANQGSEA.

This rearrangement joins TRBV13 to TRBJ2-2; absent DNA, TCRdb's TRBD2 call cannot be checked. CDR3 length: 14 amino acids. Germline-derived CDR1 and CDR2 are PRHDT and FYEKMQ (reference sequence). CDR3 amino acids: CASSLVVEAGELFF.

This chain connects TRBV20-1 to TRBJ2-5; TCRdb names TRBD1, which stays unverified in the absence of DNA. This CDR3 is built from 15 residues. Per germline, CDR1 DFQATT and CDR2 SNEGSKA (reference sequence). The CDR3 here is CSANPGTGLQETQYF.

The chain is built from TRBV29-1 and TRBJ2-1; TCRdb outputs TRBD1, but without DNA this stays unchecked. Germline V lookup: CDR1 SQVTM, CDR2 ANQGSEA. The CDR3 consists of 14 residues. The chain's CDR3 is CSVELGEKGNEQFF.

The chain uses TRBV7-8 and TRBJ2-4. The V gene's germline CDR1 is SGHVS and CDR2 FQNEAQ. The CDR3 has 15 residues. The chain's CDR3 is CASSLGPGAKNIQYF.

The chain joins TRBV7-9 to TRBJ2-7. Germline-derived CDR1 and CDR2 are SEHNR and FQNEAQ (reference sequence). The CDR3 is made up of 14 amino acids. CDR3 in amino acids: CASSGRQGPYEQYF.

The CDR3 reads CASDQRRDTGELFF. The chain is built from TRBV6-2 or TRBV6-3 and TRBJ2-2; TCRdb calls TRBD2, which cannot be checked without DNA. The CDR3 covers 14 residues. Germline CDR1 reads MNHEY; CDR2 reads SVGEGT.

The chain employs TRBV27 and TRBJ2-1; there is no DNA to check the TCRdb D call of TRBD1. Per the germline V gene, CDR1 is MNHEY and CDR2 is SMNVEV (reference sequence). CDR3 length: 12 residues. The CDR3 loop is CASSPQGHEQFF.

The chain employs TRBV29-1 and TRBJ2-1; TCRdb proposes TRBD2, but this gene call is untestable without DNA. The CDR3 is made up of 15 amino acids. Germline CDR1 and CDR2: SQVTM and ANQGSEA. The CDR3: CSVETSGRSYNEQFF.

This chain links TRBV29-1 with TRBJ2-7; there is no DNA to check the TCRdb D call of TRBD2. Germline values: CDR1 SQVTM, CDR2 ANQGSEA. This CDR3 spans 15 amino acids. The CDR3 sequence is CSAELTSGASYEQYF.

The chain carries TRBV10-3 and TRBJ2-4; the D call from TCRdb, TRBD2, cannot be confirmed without DNA. This CDR3 spans 14 amino acids. Germline CDR1 ENHRY, CDR2 SYGVKD. CDR3 sequence reads: CAITQDLDKNIQYF.

The rearrangement joins TRBV23-1 to TRBJ2-2; TCRdb returns TRBD1, unconfirmable since there is no DNA. TRBV23-1 is noted as an ORF with a role that remains uncertain. The CDR3 runs to 19 residues. CDR3: CASSPRSQGPRTNTGELFF.

This chain connects TRBV7-3 to TRBJ2-1; TCRdb's D gene call, TRBD2, goes unchecked for lack of DNA. This CDR3 region has 17 residues. Per germline, CDR1 SGHTA and CDR2 FQGTGA. CDR3 residues: CASRETGLAGVGHEQFF.

The rearrangement joins TRBV30 to TRBJ1-1. The CDR3 runs to 13 residues. Per germline, CDR1 GTSNPN and CDR2 SVGIG (reference sequence). CDR3 amino acids: CAWGWTENTEAFF.

The chain recombines TRBV20-1 with TRBJ1-1. CDR3 length equals 14 residues. Germline V CDR1 and CDR2: DFQATT, SNEGSKA (reference sequence). This chain's CDR3 is CSARSWETNTEAFF.

V gene TRBV29-1 combines with J gene TRBJ2-1; no DNA is available, so the TRBD1 call from TCRdb remains unchecked. In germline, CDR1 is SQVTM, CDR2 ANQGSEA. The CDR3 contains 15 residues. Here the CDR3 reads CSVPAAGNVYNEQFF.

This rearrangement joins TRBV28 to TRBJ2-7. Germline assignment: CDR1 MDHEN and CDR2 SYDVKM. This CDR3 spans 13 amino acids. This chain's CDR3 is CASSLAAAYEQYF.

The CDR3 spells CSVGFPGTDVREQYF. V usage is TRBV29-1 and J usage is TRBJ2-7; without DNA, the TCRdb call of TRBD1 cannot be checked. CDR1 and CDR2 from the germline V gene are SQVTM and ANQGSEA. The CDR3 covers 15 residues.

CDR3 residues: CASSSPRDRYSYEQYF. This chain links TRBV6-2 or TRBV6-3 with TRBJ2-7; TCRdb calls TRBD1, which cannot be checked without DNA. CDR3 length: 16 residues. Germline-derived CDR1 and CDR2 are MNHEY and SVGEGT.

The chain links TRBV4-3 to TRBJ2-7; the D gene TCRdb calls, TRBD1, cannot be checked with no DNA. This CDR3 is 13 amino acids long. CDR1 and CDR2 (germline): LGHNA, YSLEER. The CDR3 here is CASSPDRGSEQYF.

CDR3: CASSPRGVIAYGYTF. The chain links TRBV25-1 to TRBJ1-2; the TCRdb call, TRBD1, lacks DNA for checking. The CDR3 contains 15 residues. From germline, CDR1 is MGHDK and CDR2 SYGVNS.

The V call is TRBV5-5, the J call TRBJ2-7. This CDR3 is 14 amino acids long. Germline CDR1 SGHKS, CDR2 YYEKEE (reference sequence). The CDR3 spells CASSFGGRTYEQYF.